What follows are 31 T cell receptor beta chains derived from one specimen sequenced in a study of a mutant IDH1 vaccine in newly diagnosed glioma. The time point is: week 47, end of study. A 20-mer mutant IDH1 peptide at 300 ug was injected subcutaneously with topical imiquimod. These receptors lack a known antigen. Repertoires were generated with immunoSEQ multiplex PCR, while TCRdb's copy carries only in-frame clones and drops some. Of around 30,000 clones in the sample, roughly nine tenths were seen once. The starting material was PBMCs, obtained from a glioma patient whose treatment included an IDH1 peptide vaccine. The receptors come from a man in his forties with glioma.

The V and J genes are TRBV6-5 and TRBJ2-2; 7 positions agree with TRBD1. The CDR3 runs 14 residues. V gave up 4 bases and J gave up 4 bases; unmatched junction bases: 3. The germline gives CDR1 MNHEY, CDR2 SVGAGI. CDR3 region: CASSFGTATGELFF. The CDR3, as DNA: TGTGCCAGCAGTTTCGGGACAGCCACCGGGGAGCTGTTTTTT.

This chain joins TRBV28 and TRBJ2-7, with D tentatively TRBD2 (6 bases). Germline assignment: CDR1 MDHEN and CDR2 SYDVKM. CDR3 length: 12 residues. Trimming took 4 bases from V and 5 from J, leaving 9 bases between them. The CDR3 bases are TGTGCCAGCAGTTCCCGGGGGAACGAGCAGTACGTC. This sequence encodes CASSSRGNEQYV.

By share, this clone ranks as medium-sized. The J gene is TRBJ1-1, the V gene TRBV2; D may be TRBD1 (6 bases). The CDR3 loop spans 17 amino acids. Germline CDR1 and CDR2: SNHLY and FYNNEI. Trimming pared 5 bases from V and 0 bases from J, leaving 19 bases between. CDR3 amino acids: CASSPYDRLGMNTEAFF. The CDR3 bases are TGTGCCAGCAGTCCCTATGACAGGCTCGGAATGAACACTGAAGCTTTCTTT.

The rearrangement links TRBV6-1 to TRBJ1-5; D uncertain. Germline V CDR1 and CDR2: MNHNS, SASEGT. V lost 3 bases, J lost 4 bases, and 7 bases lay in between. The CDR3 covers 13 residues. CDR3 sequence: CASSEWGNQPQHF. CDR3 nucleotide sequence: TGTGCCAGCAGTGAGTGGGGTAATCAGCCCCAGCATTTT.

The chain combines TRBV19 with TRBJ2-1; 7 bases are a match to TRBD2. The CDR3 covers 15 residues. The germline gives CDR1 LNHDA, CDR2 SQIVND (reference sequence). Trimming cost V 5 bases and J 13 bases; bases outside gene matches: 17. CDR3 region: CASSRKGREPTPQFF. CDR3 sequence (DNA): TGTGCCAGTAGTCGAAAGGGGCGGGAGCCCACCCCCCAGTTCTTC.

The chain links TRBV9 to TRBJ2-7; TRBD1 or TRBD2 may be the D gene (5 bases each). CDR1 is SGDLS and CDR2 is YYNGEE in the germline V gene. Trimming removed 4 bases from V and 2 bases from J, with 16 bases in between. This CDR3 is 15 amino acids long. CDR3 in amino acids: CASSPQGPMTYEQYF. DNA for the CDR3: TGTGCCAGCAGCCCCCAGGGACCGATGACCTACGAGCAGTACTTC.

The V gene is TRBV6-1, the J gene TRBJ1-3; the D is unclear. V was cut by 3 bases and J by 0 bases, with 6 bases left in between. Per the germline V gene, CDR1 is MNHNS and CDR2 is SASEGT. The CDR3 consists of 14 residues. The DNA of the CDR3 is TGTGCCAGCAGTGACAGGTTCTCTGGAAACACCATATATTTT. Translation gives CASSDRFSGNTIYF.

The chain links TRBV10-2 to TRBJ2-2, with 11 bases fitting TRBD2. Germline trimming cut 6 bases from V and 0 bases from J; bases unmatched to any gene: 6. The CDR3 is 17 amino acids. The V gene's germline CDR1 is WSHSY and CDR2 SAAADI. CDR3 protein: CASRASGGLANTGELFF. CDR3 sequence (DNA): TGCGCCAGCAGGGCTAGCGGGGGGCTCGCGAACACCGGGGAGCTGTTTTTT.

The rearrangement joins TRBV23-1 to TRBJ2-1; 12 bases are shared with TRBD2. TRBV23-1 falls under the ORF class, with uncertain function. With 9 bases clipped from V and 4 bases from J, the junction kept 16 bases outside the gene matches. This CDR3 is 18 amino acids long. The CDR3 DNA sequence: TGCGCCAGGGGGGGCCCGCTAGCGGGGGGGCCGCCGTACAATGAGCAGTTCTTC. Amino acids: CARGGPLAGGPPYNEQFF.

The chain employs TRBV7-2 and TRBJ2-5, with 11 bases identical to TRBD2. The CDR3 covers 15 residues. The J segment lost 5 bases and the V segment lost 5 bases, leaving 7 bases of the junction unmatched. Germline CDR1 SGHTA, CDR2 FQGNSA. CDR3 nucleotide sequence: TGTGCCAGCAGCGCCACTAGCGGGGGTGGGGAGACCCAGTACTTC. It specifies CASSATSGGGETQYF.

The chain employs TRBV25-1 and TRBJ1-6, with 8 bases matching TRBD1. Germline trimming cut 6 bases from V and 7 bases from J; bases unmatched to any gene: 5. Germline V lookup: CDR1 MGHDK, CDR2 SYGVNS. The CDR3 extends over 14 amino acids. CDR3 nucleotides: TGTGCCAGCAGCCGACAGGGGACGAATTCACCCCTCCACTTT. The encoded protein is CASSRQGTNSPLHF.

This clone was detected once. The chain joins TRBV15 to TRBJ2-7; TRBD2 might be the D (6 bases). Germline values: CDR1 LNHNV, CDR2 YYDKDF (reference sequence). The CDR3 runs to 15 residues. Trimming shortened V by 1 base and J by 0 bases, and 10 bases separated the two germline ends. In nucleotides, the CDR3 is TGTGCCACCAGCAGAGCGGCGGGGATCTCCTACGAGCAGTACTTC. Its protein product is CATSRAAGISYEQYF. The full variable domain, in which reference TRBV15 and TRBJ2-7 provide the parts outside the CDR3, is DAMVIQNPRYQVTQFGKPVTLSCSQTLNHNVMYWYQQKSSQAPKLLFHYYDKDFNNEADTPDNFQSRRPNTSFCFLDIRSPGLGDTAMYLCATSRAAGISYEQYFGPGTRLTVT.

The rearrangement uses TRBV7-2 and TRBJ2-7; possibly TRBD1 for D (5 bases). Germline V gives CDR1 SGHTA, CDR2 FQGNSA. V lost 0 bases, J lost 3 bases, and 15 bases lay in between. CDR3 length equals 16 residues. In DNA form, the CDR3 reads TGTGCCAGCAGCTTAGCTCCGGTGCAGGGAATCTACGAGCAGTACTTC. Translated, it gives CASSLAPVQGIYEQYF.

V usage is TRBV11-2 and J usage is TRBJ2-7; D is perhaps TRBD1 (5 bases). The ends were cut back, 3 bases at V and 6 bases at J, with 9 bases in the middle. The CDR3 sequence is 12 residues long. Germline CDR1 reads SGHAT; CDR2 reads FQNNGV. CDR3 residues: CASSFGRGEQYF. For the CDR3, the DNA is TGTGCCAGCAGCTTTGGTAGGGGCGAGCAGTACTTC.

The CDR3 nucleotides read TGTGCCAGCAGCACCGACCAAGTAGAGACCCAGTACTTC. This translates into CASSTDQVETQYF. The V call is TRBV5-5, the J call TRBJ2-5; D call uncertain. V lost 4 bases and J 4 bases, leaving 11 bases between the germline ends. This CDR3 has 13 residues. Germline assignment: CDR1 SGHKS and CDR2 YYEKEE (reference sequence).

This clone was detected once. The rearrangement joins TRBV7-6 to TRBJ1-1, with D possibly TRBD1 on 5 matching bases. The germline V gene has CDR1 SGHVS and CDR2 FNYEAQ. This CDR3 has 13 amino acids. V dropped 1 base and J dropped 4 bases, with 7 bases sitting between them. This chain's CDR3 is CASSLGGSTEAFF. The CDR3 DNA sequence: TGTGCCAGCAGCTTAGGGGGGTCCACTGAAGCTTTCTTT.

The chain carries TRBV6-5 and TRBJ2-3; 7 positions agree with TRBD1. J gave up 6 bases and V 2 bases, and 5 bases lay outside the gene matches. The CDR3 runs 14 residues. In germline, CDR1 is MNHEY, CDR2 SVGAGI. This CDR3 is CASSYIGGKDTQYF. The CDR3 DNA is TGTGCCAGCAGTTACATAGGGGGCAAGGATACGCAGTATTTT.

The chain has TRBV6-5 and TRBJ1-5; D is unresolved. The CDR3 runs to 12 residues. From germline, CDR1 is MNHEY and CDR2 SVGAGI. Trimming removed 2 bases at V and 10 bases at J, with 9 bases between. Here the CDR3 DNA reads TGTGCCAGCAGTTACCGGGAGGGACCCCAGCATTTT. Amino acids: CASSYREGPQHF.

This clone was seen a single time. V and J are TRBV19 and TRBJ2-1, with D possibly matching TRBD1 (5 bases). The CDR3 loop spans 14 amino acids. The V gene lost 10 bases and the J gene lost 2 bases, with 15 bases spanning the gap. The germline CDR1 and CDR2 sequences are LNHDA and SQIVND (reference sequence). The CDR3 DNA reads TGTGCCACCCGAGACAGCGAGACCTACAATGAGCAGTTCTTC. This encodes CATRDSETYNEQFF.

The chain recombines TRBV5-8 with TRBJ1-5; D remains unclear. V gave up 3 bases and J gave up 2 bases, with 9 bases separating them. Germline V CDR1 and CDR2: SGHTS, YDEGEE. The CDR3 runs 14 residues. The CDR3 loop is CASSSESGNQPQHF. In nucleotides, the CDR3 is TGTGCCAGCAGCTCCGAGTCAGGCAATCAGCCCCAGCATTTT.

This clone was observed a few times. CDR3 amino acids: CASSQYGSYEQYF. The CDR3 DNA reads TGCGCCAGCAGCCAATATGGCAGCTACGAGCAGTACTTC. V and J are TRBV4-3 and TRBJ2-7; D unclear. The CDR3 covers 13 residues. Trimming took 2 bases from V and 3 from J, leaving 8 bases between them. Looked up from germline, CDR1 is LGHNA and CDR2 is YSLEER.

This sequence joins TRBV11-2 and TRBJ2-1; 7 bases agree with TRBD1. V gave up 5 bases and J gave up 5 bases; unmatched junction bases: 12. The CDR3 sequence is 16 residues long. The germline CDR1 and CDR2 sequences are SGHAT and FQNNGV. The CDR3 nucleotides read TGTGCCAGCAGCCTCCGACAGGGAATAAGTGACAATGAGCAGTTCTTC. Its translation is CASSLRQGISDNEQFF.

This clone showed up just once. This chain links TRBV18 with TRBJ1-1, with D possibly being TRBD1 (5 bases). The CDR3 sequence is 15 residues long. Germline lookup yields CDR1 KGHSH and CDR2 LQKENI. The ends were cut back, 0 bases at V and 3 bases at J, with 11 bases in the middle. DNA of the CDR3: TGTGCCAGCTCACCACCGGAGGGGAGGTACACTGAAGCTTTCTTT. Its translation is CASSPPEGRYTEAFF.

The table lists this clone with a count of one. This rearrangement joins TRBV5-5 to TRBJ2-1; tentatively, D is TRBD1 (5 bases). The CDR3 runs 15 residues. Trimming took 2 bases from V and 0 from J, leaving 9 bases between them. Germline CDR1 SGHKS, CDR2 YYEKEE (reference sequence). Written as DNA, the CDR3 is TGTGCCAGCAGCTTATGGCAGGGCTCCTACAATGAGCAGTTCTTC. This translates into CASSLWQGSYNEQFF.

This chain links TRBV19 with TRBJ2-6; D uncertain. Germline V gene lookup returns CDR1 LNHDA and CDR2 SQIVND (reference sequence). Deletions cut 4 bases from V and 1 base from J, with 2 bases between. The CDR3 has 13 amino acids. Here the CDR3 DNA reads TGTGCCAGTAGTACATCTGGGGCCAACGTCCTGACTTTC. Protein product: CASSTSGANVLTF.

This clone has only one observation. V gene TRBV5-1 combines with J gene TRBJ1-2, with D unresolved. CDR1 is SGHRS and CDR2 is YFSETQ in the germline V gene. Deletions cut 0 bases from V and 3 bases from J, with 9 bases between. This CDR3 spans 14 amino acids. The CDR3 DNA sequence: TGCGCCAGCAGCTTGGACTGGGGAGACTATGGCTACACCTTC. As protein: CASSLDWGDYGYTF.

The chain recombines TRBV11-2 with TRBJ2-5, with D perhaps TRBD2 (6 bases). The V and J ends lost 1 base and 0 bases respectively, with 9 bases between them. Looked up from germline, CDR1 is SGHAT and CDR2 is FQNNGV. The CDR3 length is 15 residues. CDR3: CASSLGEANQETQYF. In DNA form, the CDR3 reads TGTGCCAGCAGCTTAGGGGAGGCTAACCAAGAGACCCAGTACTTC.

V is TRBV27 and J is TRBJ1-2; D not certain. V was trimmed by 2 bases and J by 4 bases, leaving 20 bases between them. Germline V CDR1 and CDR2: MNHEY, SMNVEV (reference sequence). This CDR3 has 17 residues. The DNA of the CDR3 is TGTGCCAGCAGTTTAAAGTTTGGTGCGGTCAGTCCCTATGGCTACACCTTC. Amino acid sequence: CASSLKFGAVSPYGYTF.

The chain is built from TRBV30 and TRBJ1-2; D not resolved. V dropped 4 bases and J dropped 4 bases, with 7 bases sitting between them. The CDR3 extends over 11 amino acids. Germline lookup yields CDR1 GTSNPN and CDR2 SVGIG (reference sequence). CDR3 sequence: CAWTSSYGYTF. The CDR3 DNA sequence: TGTGCCTGGACTTCAAGCTATGGCTACACCTTC. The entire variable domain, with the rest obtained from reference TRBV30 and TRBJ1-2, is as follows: SQTIHQWPATLVQPVGSPLSLECTVEGTSNPNLYWYRQAAGRGLQLLFYSVGIGQISSEVPQNLSASRPQDRQFILSSKKLLLSDSGFYLCAWTSSYGYTFGSGTRLTVV.

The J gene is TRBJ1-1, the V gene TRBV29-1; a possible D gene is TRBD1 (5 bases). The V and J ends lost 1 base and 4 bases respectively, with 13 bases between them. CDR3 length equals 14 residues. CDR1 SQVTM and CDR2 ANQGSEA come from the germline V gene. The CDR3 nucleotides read TGCAGCGTTGAAGTCGGGGCGGGGACCACTGAAGCTTTCTTT. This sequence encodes CSVEVGAGTTEAFF.

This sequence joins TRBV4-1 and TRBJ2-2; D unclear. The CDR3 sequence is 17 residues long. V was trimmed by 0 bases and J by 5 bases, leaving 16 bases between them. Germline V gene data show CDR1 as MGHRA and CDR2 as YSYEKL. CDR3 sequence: CASSQDSARSLTGELFF. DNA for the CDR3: TGCGCCAGCAGCCAAGATTCGGCCCGGTCTTTGACCGGGGAGCTGTTTTTT.